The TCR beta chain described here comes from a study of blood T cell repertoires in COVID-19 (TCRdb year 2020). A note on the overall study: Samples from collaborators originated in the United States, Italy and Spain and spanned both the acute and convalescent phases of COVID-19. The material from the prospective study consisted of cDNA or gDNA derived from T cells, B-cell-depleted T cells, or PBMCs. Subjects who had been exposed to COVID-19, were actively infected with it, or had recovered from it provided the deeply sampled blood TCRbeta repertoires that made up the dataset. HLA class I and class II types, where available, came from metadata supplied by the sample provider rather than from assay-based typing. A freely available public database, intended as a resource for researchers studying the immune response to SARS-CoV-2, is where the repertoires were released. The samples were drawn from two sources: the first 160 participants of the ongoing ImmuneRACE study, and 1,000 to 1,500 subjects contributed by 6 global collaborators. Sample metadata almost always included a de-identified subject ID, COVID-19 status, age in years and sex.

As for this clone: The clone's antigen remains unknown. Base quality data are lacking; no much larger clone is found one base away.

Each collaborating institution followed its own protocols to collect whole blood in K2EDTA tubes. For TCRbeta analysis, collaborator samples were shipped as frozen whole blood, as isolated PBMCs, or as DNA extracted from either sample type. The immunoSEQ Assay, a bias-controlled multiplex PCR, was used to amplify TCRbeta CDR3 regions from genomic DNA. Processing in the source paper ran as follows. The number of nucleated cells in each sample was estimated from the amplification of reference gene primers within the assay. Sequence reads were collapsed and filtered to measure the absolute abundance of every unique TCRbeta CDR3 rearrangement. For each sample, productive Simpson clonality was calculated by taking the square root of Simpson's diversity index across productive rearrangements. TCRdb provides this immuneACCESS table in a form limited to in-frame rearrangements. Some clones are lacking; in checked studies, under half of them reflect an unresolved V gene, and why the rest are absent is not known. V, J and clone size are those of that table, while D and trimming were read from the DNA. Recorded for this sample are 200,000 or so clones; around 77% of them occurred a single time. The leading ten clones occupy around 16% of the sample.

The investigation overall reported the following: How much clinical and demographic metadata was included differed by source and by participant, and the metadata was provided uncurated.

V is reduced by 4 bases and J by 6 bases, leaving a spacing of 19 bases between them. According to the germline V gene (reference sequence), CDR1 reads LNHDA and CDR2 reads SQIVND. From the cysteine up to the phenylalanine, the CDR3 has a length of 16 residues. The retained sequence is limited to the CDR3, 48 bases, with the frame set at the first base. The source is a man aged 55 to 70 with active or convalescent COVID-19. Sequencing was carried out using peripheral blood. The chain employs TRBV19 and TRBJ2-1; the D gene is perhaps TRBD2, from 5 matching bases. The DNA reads TGTGCCAGTAGTAGACGGATGGGGTTTGGGAGCAATGAGCAGTTCTTC. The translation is CASSRRMGFGSNEQFF.